This T cell receptor (beta chain) came from a study of OX40 agonist ivuxolimab in advanced cancers. Study-wide background: Patients with hepatocellular carcinoma, melanoma, renal cell or head and neck cancer made up the dose-escalation patients.

Sequenced by immunoSEQ multiplex PCR; TCRdb stores in-frame clones only, minus some. The sample carries tens of thousands of clones, 75% to 90% recorded once. The study's findings and limits: Among T cells, CD8+ cells averaged more expanded clones than CD4+ cells.

For this clone: Its antigen is not identified.

Sequencing used CD4+ or CD8+ T cells sorted from blood, obtained in a trial of the OX40 agonist ivuxolimab. This TCR came from an adult with an advanced solid tumor such as melanoma, head and neck, liver or kidney cancer.

The CDR3 bases are TGTGCCAGCAGTCAACGGGACAGGGGACCTTACGAGCAGTACTTC. Translated, it gives CASSQRDRGPYEQYF. The chain combines TRBV6-5 with TRBJ2-7; 10 nucleotides align to TRBD1. Trimming at V came to 5 bases and at J to 4 bases, leaving 8 bases not matched to a gene. This CDR3 has 15 residues. The germline V gene has CDR1 MNHEY and CDR2 SVGAGI.